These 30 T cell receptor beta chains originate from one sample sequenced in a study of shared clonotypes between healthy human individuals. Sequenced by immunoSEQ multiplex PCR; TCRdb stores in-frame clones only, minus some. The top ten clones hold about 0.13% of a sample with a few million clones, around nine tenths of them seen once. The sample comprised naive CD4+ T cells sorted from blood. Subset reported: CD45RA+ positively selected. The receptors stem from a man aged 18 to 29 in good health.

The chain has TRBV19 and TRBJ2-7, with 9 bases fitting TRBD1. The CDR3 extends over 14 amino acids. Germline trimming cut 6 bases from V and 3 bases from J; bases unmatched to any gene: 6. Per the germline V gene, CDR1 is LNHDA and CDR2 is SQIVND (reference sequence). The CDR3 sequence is CASRGGQGHYEQYF. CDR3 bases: TGTGCCAGTAGGGGCGGACAGGGGCACTACGAGCAGTACTTC.

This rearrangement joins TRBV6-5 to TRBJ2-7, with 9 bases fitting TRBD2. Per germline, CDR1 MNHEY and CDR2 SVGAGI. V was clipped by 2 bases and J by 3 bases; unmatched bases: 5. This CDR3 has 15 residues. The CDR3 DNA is TGTGCCAGCAGTTACGGGGCTAGCGGGGACTACGAGCAGTACTTC. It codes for CASSYGASGDYEQYF.

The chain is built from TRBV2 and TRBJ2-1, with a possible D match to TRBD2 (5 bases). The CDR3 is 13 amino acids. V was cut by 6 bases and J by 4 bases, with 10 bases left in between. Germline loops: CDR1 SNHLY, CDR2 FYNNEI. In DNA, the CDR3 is TGTGCCAGCAGCGGCCTAGCTTACAATGAGCAGTTCTTC. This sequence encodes CASSGLAYNEQFF.

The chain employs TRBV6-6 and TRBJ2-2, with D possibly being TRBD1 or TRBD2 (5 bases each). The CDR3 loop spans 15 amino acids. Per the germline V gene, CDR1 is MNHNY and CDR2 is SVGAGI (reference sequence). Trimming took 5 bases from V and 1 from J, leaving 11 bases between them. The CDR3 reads CASSRNGGNTGELFF. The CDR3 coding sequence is TGTGCCAGCAGTCGAAATGGGGGGAACACCGGGGAGCTGTTTTTT.

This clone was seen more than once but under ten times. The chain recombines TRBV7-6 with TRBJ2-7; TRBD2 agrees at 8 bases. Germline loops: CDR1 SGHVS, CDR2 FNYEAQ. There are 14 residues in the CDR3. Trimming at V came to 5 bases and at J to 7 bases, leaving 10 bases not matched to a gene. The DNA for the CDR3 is TGTGCCAGCAGCCTCGGGACTAGGACCGGAGAGCAGTACTTC. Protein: CASSLGTRTGEQYF.

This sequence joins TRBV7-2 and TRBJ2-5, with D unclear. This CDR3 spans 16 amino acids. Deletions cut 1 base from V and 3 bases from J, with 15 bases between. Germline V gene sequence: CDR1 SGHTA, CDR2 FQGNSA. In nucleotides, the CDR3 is TGTGCCAGCAGCTTAGTGTCCAATCTTAAGGAAGAGACCCAGTACTTC. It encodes CASSLVSNLKEETQYF.

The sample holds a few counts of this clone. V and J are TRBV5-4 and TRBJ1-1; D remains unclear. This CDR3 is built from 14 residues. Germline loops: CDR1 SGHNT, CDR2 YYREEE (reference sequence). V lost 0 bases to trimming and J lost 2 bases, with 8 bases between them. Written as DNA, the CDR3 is TGTGCCAGCAGCTTGGTCAGATCAAACACTGAAGCTTTCTTT. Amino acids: CASSLVRSNTEAFF. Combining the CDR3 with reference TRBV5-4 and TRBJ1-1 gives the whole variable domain ETGVTQSPTHLIKTRGQQVTLRCSSQSGHNTVSWYQQALGQGPQFIFQYYREEENGRGNFPPRFSGLQFPNYSSELNVNALELDDSALYLCASSLVRSNTEAFFGQGTRLTVV.

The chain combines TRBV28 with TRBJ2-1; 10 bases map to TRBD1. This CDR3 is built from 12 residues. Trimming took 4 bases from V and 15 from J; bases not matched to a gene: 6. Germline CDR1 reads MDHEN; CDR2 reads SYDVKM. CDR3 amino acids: CASSSPGQGMFF. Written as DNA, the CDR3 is TGTGCCAGCAGTTCCCCGGGACAGGGGATGTTCTTC.

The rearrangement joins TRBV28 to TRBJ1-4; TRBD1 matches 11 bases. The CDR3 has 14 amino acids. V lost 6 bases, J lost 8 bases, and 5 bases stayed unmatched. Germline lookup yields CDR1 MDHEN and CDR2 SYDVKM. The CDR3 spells CASRAGTGGEKLFF. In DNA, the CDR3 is TGTGCCAGCAGGGCCGGGACAGGGGGGGAAAAACTGTTTTTT.

CDR3: CASSQGRVLSTDTQYF. In nucleotides, the CDR3 is TGTGCCAGCAGCCAGGGAAGGGTCCTCAGCACAGATACGCAGTATTTT. The chain combines TRBV7-9 with TRBJ2-3, with a tentative D call TRBD1 (5 bases). Trimming left V 5 bases short and J 0 bases short, with 15 bases between. The germline V gene has CDR1 SEHNR and CDR2 FQNEAQ (reference sequence). This CDR3 contains 16 residues.

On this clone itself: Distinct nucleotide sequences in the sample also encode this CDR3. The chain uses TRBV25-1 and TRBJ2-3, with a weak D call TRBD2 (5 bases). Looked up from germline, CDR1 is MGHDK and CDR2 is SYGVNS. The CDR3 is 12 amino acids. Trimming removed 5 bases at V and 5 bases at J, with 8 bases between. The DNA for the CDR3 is TGTGCCAGCAGTCCCCGGGGAGATACGCAGTATTTT. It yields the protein CASSPRGDTQYF.

The CDR3 DNA reads as TGTGCCACCTCGGGACTGACATCCGTCTTCTCCTCCTACGAGCAGTACTTC. Translating gives CATSGLTSVFSSYEQYF. The J gene is TRBJ2-7, the V gene TRBV2; tentatively, D is TRBD2 (6 bases). From germline, CDR1 is SNHLY and CDR2 FYNNEI. This CDR3 has 17 amino acids. Trimming took 10 bases from V and 0 from J, leaving 25 bases between them.

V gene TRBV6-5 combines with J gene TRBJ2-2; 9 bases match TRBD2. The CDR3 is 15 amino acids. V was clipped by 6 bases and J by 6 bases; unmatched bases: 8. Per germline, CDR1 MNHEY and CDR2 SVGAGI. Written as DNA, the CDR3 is TGTGCCAGCAGGAGGGATGCGGGGGGGCCCGGGGAGCTGTTTTTT. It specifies CASRRDAGGPGELFF.

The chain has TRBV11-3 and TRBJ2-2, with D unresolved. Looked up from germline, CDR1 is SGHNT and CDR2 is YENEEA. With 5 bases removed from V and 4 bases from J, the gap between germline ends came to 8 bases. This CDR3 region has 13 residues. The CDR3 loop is CASSPDGTGELFF. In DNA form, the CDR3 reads TGTGCCAGCAGCCCCGACGGCACCGGGGAGCTGTTTTTT.

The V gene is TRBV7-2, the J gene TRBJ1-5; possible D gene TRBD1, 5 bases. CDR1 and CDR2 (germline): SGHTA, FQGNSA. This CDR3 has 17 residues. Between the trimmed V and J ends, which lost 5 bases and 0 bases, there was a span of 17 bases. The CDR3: CASSPRAGTGSNQPQHF. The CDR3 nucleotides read TGTGCCAGCAGCCCGAGAGCCGGGACGGGTAGCAATCAGCCCCAGCATTTT.

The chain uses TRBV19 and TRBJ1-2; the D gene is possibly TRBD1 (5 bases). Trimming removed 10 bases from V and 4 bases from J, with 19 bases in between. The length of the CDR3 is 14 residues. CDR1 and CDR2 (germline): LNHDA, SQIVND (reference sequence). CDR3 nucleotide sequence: TGTGCCACCTCAGATGGACCGGGGCGCTATGGCTACACCTTC. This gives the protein CATSDGPGRYGYTF.

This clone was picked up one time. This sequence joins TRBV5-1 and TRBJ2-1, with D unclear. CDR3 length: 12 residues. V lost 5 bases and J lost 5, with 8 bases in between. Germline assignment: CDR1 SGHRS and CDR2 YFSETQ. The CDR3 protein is CASRPRNNEQFF. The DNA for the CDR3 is TGCGCCAGCAGACCTCGGAACAATGAGCAGTTCTTC.

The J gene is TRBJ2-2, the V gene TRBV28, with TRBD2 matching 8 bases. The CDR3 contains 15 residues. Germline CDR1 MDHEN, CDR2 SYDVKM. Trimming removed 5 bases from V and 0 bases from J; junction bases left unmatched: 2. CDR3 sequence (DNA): TGTGCCAGCAGTGGAGCGGGGGCGAACACCGGGGAGCTGTTTTTT. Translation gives CASSGAGANTGELFF.

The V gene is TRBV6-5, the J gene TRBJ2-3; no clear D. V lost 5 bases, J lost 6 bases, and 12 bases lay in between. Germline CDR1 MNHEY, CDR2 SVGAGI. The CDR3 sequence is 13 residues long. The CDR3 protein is CASSRSTWDTQYF. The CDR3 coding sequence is TGTGCCAGCAGTCGGTCTACCTGGGATACGCAGTATTTT.

The CDR3 here is CASSYTPTRDGYTF. In nucleotides, the CDR3 is TGTGCCAGCAGTTACACCCCTACCAGGGACGGCTACACCTTC. The chain joins TRBV6-6 to TRBJ1-2; a weak D match, TRBD1 (5 bases). The V and J ends lost 2 bases and 8 bases respectively, with 15 bases between them. The CDR3 sequence is 14 residues long. Germline V gives CDR1 MNHNY, CDR2 SVGAGI (reference sequence).

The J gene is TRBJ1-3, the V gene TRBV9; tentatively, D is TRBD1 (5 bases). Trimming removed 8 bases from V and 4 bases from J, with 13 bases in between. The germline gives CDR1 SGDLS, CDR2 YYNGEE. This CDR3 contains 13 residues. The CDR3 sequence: CASCRGPGNTIYF. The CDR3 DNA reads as TGTGCCAGTTGCCGGGGACCCGGAAACACCATATATTTT.

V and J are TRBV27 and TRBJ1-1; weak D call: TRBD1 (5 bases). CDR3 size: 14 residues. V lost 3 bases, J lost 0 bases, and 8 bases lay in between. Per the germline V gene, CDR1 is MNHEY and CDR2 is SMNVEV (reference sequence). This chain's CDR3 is CASSFSGLNTEAFF. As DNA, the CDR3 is TGTGCCAGCAGTTTCTCGGGACTGAACACTGAAGCTTTCTTT.

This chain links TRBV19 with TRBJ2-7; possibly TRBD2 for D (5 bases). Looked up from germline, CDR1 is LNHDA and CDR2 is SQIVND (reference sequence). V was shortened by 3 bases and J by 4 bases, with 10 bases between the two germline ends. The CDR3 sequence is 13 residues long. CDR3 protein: CASSMSRGYEQYF. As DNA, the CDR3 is TGTGCCAGTAGTATGTCTCGCGGGTACGAGCAGTACTTC.

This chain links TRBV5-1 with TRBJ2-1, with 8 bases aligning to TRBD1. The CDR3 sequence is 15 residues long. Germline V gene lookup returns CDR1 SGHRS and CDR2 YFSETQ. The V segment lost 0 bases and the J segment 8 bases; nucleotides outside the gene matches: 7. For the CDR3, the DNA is TGCGCCAGCAGCTTGGGAAACAGGGGGATCGATGAGCAGTTCTTC. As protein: CASSLGNRGIDEQFF.

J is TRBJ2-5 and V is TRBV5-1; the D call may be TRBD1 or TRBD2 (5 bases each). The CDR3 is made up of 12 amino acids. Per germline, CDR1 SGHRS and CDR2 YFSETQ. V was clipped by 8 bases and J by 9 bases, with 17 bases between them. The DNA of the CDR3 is TGCGCCAGTCAAGAGGGGCTGGGGGCCCAGTACTTC. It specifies CASQEGLGAQYF.

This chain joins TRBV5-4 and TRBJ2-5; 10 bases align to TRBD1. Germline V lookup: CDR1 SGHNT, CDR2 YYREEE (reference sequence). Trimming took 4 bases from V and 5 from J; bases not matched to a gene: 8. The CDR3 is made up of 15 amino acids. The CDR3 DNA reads TGTGCCAGCAGCCCGGACAGGGGGAGAATTGAGACCCAGTACTTC. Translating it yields CASSPDRGRIETQYF.

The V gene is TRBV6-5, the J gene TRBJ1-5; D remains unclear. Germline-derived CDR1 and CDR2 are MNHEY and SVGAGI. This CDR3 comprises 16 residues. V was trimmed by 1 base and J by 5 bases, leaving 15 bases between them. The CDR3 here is CASSYLYIEGYQPQHF. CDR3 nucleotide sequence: TGTGCCAGCAGTTACTTATACATCGAGGGATATCAGCCCCAGCATTTT.

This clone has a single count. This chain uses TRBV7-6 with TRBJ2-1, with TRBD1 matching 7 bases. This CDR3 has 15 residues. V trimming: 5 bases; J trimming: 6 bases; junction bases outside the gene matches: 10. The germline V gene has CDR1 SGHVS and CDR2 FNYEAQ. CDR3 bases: TGTGCCAGCAGCCGTCTGGGACAGTTAGGCAATGAGCAGTTCTTC. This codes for CASSRLGQLGNEQFF.

Written as DNA, the CDR3 is TGCGCCAGCAGTGAGCAGGGATCCTATAATTCACCCCTCCACTTT. Its protein product is CASSEQGSYNSPLHF. The gene calls are TRBV10-2 and TRBJ1-6, with a possible D match to TRBD1 (5 bases). Germline-derived CDR1 and CDR2 are WSHSY and SAAADI. The CDR3 spans 15 residues. V was clipped by 2 bases and J by 1 base, with 6 bases between them.

CDR3 DNA sequence: TGTGCCAGCAGTAGAAGCAGGGGGCCGCGGACTGAAGCTTTCTTT. This sequence encodes CASSRSRGPRTEAFF. This rearrangement joins TRBV5-6 to TRBJ1-1; 8 bases are a match to TRBD1. Trimming at V came to 5 bases and at J to 5 bases, leaving 11 bases not matched to a gene. This CDR3 has 15 amino acids. The germline gives CDR1 SGHDT, CDR2 YYEEEE.